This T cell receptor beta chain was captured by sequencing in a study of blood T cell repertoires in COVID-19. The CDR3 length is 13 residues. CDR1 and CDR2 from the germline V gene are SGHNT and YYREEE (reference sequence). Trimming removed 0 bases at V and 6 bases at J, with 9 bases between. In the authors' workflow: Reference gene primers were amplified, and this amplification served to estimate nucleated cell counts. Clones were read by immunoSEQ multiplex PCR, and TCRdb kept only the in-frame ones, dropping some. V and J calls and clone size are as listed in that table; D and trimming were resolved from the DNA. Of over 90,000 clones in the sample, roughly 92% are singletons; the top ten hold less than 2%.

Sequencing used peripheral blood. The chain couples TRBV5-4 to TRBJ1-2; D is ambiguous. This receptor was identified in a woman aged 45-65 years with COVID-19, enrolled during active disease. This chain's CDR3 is CASSLAVADGYTF. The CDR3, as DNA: TGTGCCAGCAGCTTGGCCGTGGCAGATGGCTACACCTTC.